This TCR beta chain was sequenced during a study of shared clonotypes between healthy human individuals. Turning to this clone: Its cognate antigen is unknown.

Study observations and caveats: The diversity represented, both genetic and in exposure history, was limited by few donors. Sample collection involved blood only; tissue repertoires are likely different. Generation probability values for non-shared clonotypes were lower than those for clonotypes shared by all four donors. The study found about 5% of naive CD4 clonotypes shared across a few donors.

Measured with immunoSEQ multiplex PCR; TCRdb has only the in-frame clones, and not every one. The profile shows 2,500,000 or so clones, approximately 94% of them singletons. The source material was naive CD4+ T cells sorted from blood. Subset meaning: CD45RA+ positively selected. The source of this sequence is a man aged 18 to 30 in good health.

The CDR3 is CAISGATGTYNEQFF. CDR3 bases: TGTGCCATCAGTGGGGCAACGGGAACCTACAATGAGCAGTTCTTC. The V and J genes are TRBV10-3 and TRBJ2-1; tentatively, D is TRBD2 (5 bases). The CDR3 has 15 amino acids. The germline V and J ends were trimmed by 4 bases and 2 bases, with 12 bases remaining between them. The germline V gene has CDR1 ENHRY and CDR2 SYGVKD.